This T cell receptor (beta chain) was recovered during a study of blood T cells in healthy people across ages. Study-wide background: Capture by template switching was about one barcoded beta molecule per two T cells. Notes on the study in general: Roughly linear declines in TCR beta diversity per million T cells occurred with age.

Each of the donors had 9 to 10 milliliters of peripheral blood drawn into EDTA-treated Vacutainer tubes. Per sample, at least 5 micrograms of total RNA were extracted. Next came a second PCR, run for about 7 to 12 cycles, which used a sample-barcoded 5' primer along with a J-beta primer mix. TCRdb reprocessed the 5' RACE reads with MiXCR, giving one entry per CDR3 protein. Of more than 900,000 distinct CDR3 sequences in the sample, roughly 28% were seen once. The CDR3 sequence is 13 residues long. The germline gives CDR1 LNHNV, CDR2 YYDKDF (reference sequence). The V and J ends lost 1 base and 3 bases respectively, with 6 bases between them. This clonotype was observed at least ten times. The antigen is undetermined. These data were likewise used in another study, on T cells of mothers and their children.

The receptor's source is a woman in her forties in good health. The chain has TRBV15 and TRBJ1-2, with a weak D call TRBD1 (5 bases). The sample comprised blood. The CDR3 loop is CATSRGRDYGYTF. In nucleotides, the CDR3 is TGTGCCACCAGCAGAGGCAGGGACTATGGCTACACCTTC.